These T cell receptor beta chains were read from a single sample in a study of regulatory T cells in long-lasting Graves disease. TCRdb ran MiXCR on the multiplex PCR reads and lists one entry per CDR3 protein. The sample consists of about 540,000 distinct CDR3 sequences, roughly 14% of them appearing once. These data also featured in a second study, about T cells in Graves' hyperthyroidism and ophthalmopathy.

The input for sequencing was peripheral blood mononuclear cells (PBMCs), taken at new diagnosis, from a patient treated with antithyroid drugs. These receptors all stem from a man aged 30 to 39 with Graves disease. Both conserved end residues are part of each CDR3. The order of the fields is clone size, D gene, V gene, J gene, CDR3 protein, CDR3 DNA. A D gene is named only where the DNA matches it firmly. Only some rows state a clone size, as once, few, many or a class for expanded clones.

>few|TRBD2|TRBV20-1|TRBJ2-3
CSACQKGLAGGPLTHTQYF
TGCAGTGCTTGTCAAAAGGGACTAGCGGGAGGCCCCCTCACACATACGCAGTATTTT
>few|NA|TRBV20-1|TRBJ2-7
CSGSWLPMGEQYF
TGCAGTGGCTCGTGGCTGCCCATGGGGGAGCAGTACTTC
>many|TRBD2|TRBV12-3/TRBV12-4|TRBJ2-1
CASSPLLAASGSSYNEQFF
TGTGCCAGCAGTCCACTGTTAGCGGCTAGCGGGAGCTCCTACAATGAGCAGTTCTTC
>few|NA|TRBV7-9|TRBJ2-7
CASLTDSYEQYF
TGTGCCAGCCTAACAGATTCCTACGAGCAGTACTTC
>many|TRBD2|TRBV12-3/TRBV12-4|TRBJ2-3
CASSLVSRGDTQYF
TGTGCCAGCAGTTTAGTCTCGCGGGGGGATACGCAGTATTTT
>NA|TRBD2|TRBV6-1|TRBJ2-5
CASSPLAGPETQYF
TGTGCCAGCAGTCCCTTAGCGGGGCCGGAGACCCAGTACTTC
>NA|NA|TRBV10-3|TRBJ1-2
CAISDDGFGYTF
TGTGCCATCAGTGATGACGGCTTCGGCTACACCTTC
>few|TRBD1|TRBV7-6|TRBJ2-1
CASSPRQGPGNEQFF
TGTGCCAGCAGCCCGCGACAGGGGCCGGGGAATGAGCAGTTCTTC
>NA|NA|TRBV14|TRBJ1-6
CASSPPKWQNSPLHF
TGTGCCAGCAGCCCCCCGAAATGGCAGAATTCACCCCTCCACTTT
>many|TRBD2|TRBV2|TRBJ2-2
CASGGEPAGELFF
TGTGCCAGTGGGGGGGAGCCGGCCGGGGAGCTGTTTTTT
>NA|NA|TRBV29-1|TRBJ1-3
CSVLVTGNTIYF
TGCAGCGTTCTGGTCACCGGAAACACCATATATTTT
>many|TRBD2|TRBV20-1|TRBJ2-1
CSAQGGLAGGEQFF
TGCAGTGCCCAAGGAGGTCTAGCGGGAGGTGAGCAGTTCTTC
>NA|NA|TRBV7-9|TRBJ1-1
CASSALESGPNTEAFF
TGTGCCAGCAGCGCCCTCGAGTCTGGGCCGAACACTGAAGCTTTCTTT
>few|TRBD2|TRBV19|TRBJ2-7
CASSPSSGRDGEQYF
TGTGCCAGTAGTCCATCTAGCGGGAGGGACGGCGAGCAGTACTTC
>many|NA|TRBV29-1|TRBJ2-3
CSVQRGVGTDTQYF
TGCAGCGTTCAACGCGGGGTTGGGACAGATACGCAGTATTTT
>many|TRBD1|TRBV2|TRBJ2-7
CATDRDSYEQYF
TGTGCCACCGACAGGGACTCCTACGAGCAGTACTTC
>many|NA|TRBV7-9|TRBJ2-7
CASSLRDGRWEQYF
TGTGCCAGCAGCTTACGGGACGGCAGGTGGGAGCAGTACTTC
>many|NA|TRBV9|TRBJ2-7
CASSKRDSLAYEQYF
TGTGCCAGCAGCAAACGGGACTCCCTTGCCTACGAGCAGTACTTC
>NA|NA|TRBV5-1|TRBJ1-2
CASSLVGGRNGYTF
TGCGCCAGCAGCTTGGTTGGGGGGCGAAATGGCTACACCTTC
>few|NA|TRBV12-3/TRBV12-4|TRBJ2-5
CASSYTGLETQYF
TGTGCCAGCAGTTACACAGGGTTAGAGACCCAGTACTTC
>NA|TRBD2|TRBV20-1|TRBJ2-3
CSASGPDSLAGARTDTQYF
TGCAGTGCTAGTGGCCCCGACTCTCTAGCGGGAGCCCGTACAGATACGCAGTATTTT
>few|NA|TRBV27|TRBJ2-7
CASSLGQMDYEQYF
TGTGCCAGCAGTTTAGGTCAGATGGACTACGAGCAGTACTTC